The 7 T cell receptor beta chains below were found in one sample sequenced in a study of cytomegalovirus exposure and HLA in healthy donors. Repertoires were generated with immunoSEQ multiplex PCR, while TCRdb's copy carries only in-frame clones and drops some. This sample yields roughly 60,000 clones, of which around 95% are seen a single time; roughly 6.3% belongs to the top ten. The sequenced sample consisted of PBMCs. Receptors were obtained from a woman aged 18-29 years in good health and CMV-seropositive.

This chain connects TRBV5-1 to TRBJ2-5; 9 bases agree with TRBD2. Germline CDR1 reads SGHRS; CDR2 reads YFSETQ. CDR3 length: 16 amino acids. V was clipped by 4 bases and J by 4 bases; unmatched bases: 11. Written as DNA, the CDR3 is TGCGCCAGCAGCCCGCACCTTAGCGGGGGCGGAGAGACCCAGTACTTC. Encoded protein: CASSPHLSGGGETQYF. The full variable domain, in which reference TRBV5-1 and TRBJ2-5 provide the parts outside the CDR3, is KAGVTQTPRYLIKTRGQQVTLSCSPISGHRSVSWYQQTPGQGLQFLFEYFSETQRNKGNFPGRFSGRQFSNSRSEMNVSTLELGDSALYLCASSPHLSGGGETQYFGPGTRLLVL.

This clone was counted between two and nine times. This rearrangement joins TRBV5-1 to TRBJ1-5; 11 bases line up with TRBD1. Germline V lookup: CDR1 SGHRS, CDR2 YFSETQ. The CDR3 runs 16 residues. V gave up 4 bases and J gave up 2 bases; unmatched junction bases: 5. This chain's CDR3 is CASSKGTGGGNQPQHF. The CDR3 coding sequence is TGCGCCAGCAGCAAGGGGACAGGGGGAGGCAATCAGCCCCAGCATTTT.

The chain employs TRBV4-2 and TRBJ2-7; D call uncertain. Germline V gene data show CDR1 as LGHNA and CDR2 as YNFKEQ. V was pared by 0 bases and J by 0 bases, with 3 bases between. CDR3 size: 13 residues. The DNA of the CDR3 is TGTGCCAGCAGCCAAGACTCCTCCTACGAGCAGTACTTC. Protein sequence: CASSQDSSYEQYF.

The V and J genes are TRBV7-9 and TRBJ2-2; a possible D gene is TRBD1 (5 bases). V gave up 5 bases and J gave up 6 bases, with 7 bases separating them. The CDR3 covers 12 residues. Germline assignment: CDR1 SEHNR and CDR2 FQNEAQ (reference sequence). DNA of the CDR3: TGTGCCAGCAGCAAAGGGGCCGGGGAGCTGTTTTTT. Protein sequence: CASSKGAGELFF.

This clone was observed once. The V call is TRBV13, the J call TRBJ2-2; the match to TRBD1 covers 8 bases. V was clipped by 5 bases and J by 4 bases; unmatched bases: 9. CDR1 is PRHDT and CDR2 is FYEKMQ in the germline V gene (reference sequence). The CDR3 has 16 amino acids. The CDR3 is CASSGQGAELTGELFF. The CDR3 coding sequence is TGTGCCAGCAGCGGTCAGGGGGCCGAGCTCACCGGGGAGCTGTTTTTT.

The chain joins TRBV14 to TRBJ2-7; D is perhaps TRBD1 (5 bases). Trimming took off 4 bases at V and 5 bases at J, with 15 bases between the two ends. The CDR3 sequence is 14 residues long. CDR1 and CDR2 (germline): SGHDN, FVKESK. In DNA form, the CDR3 reads TGTGCCAGCAGCCCTCTGGGCCCAGGGAACGAGCAGTACTTC. Encoded protein: CASSPLGPGNEQYF.

This chain uses TRBV18 with TRBJ2-3, with D unresolved. Trimming cost V 4 bases and J 2 bases, with 10 bases left between them. The CDR3 covers 14 residues. Germline CDR1 KGHSH, CDR2 LQKENI. The CDR3 DNA is TGTGCCAGCTCACTCACTGAGCCCACAGATACGCAGTATTTT. This gives the protein CASSLTEPTDTQYF.